These T cell receptor beta chains were read from a single sample in a study of low-dose radiotherapy and immunotherapy resistance in tumors. In TCRdb, the reads were re-called with MiXCR into one record per CDR3 protein. The data show approximately 100,000 distinct CDR3 sequences, roughly 20% seen once. Here the sequenced sample was PBMCs, taken after low-dose radiotherapy plus immunotherapy. The origin of the receptors is a male donor with prostate cancer. Both conserved end residues are part of each CDR3. Fields, in order: J gene, D gene, V gene, clone size, CDR3 DNA, CDR3 protein. The D gene is left open where the match is weak. Part of the rows lack a size; the others show once, few, many or a class for expanded clones.

>TRBJ2-7|TRBD2|TRBV4-1|-
TGTGCCAGCAGCCTAGTAGCGGGGGTATACTACGATCAATACTTC
CASSLVAGVYYDQYF
>TRBJ2-7|TRBD2|TRBV20-1|-
TGCAGTGCTAGAGGAGCGGGGGAGGCCTCCTCCTACGAGCAGTACTTC
CSARGAGEASSYEQYF
>TRBJ2-7|TRBD1|TRBV2|many
TGTGCCAGCCGGAGACAGGGGGGAGTCGAGCAGTACTTC
CASRRQGGVEQYF
>TRBJ1-1|-|TRBV29-1|-
TGCAGCGGACAGAGAGACACTGAAGCTTTCTTT
CSGQRDTEAFF
>TRBJ2-7|-|TRBV12-3/TRBV12-4|many
TGTGCCAGCAGTCGTAGGGACCTCGGGGAGCAGTACTTC
CASSRRDLGEQYF
>TRBJ2-3|TRBD2|TRBV15|many
TGTGCCACCAGCAGTGCCTTAACTCCGGGACTAGCGGGGTCCCCCACAGATACGCAGTATTTT
CATSSALTPGLAGSPTDTQYF
>TRBJ1-1|-|TRBV27|many
TGTGCCAGCAGTTTATCGAGGCAGGGTAGGGGATTCCACCAAGCTTTCTTT
CASSLSRQGRGFHQAFF
>TRBJ2-3|TRBD2|TRBV11-2|many
TGTGCCAGCAGCATAGACTTGGTAGCGGGGGGACTGTTT
CASSIDLVAGGLF
>TRBJ2-3|TRBD2|TRBV5-6|-
TGTGCCAGCAGCTTGGGCGGGGGGCCCTCAGATACGCAGTATTTT
CASSLGGGPSDTQYF
>TRBJ1-1|TRBD1|TRBV12-3/TRBV12-4|-
TGTGCCATCACTAGAGGGTGGGACAGGGGCGAAGCTTTCTTT
CAITRGWDRGEAFF
>TRBJ2-4|-|TRBV7-8|few
TGTGCCAGCAGCCTAAGGAGGGCCAAAAACATTCAGTACTTC
CASSLRRAKNIQYF
>TRBJ1-5|-|TRBV6-2/TRBV6-3|many
TGTGCCAGCAGGACGACGGGGACGGTCCAGCATTTT
CASRTTGTVQHF
>TRBJ2-1|TRBD1|TRBV5-1|many
TGCGCCAGCAGCCCGATCTCGACAGGGGGTCCCTACAATGAGCAGTTCTTC
CASSPISTGGPYNEQFF
>TRBJ1-2|-|TRBV7-2|many
TGTGCCAGCAGCCCAGGGCCGGGGAATGGCTACACCTTC
CASSPGPGNGYTF
>TRBJ2-1|-|TRBV7-9|many
TGTGCCAGCAGACCTATGGGCGGTATCGATGAGCAGTTCTTC
CASRPMGGIDEQFF